A single sample is the source of the 28 T cell receptor beta chains below, sequenced in a study of blood T cell repertoires in COVID-19 (dated by TCRdb to 2019 to 2021). The receptor library was made with the immunoSEQ multiplex PCR assay. TCRdb holds this immuneACCESS table with in-frame rearrangements only. Some clones are missing; in checked studies, unresolved V genes explain under half, and the rest has no known cause. The sample table contains approximately 250,000 clones; only one count was recorded for roughly 80% of them. Around 4.5% of the sample lies in the top ten. The sample taken for sequencing was peripheral blood. These receptors all come from a man in his sixties who had recovered from COVID-19.

The chain carries TRBV9 and TRBJ2-7; 8 bases line up with TRBD2. J lost 6 bases, V lost 0 bases, and 5 bases had no gene match. CDR3 length: 14 residues. Germline V lookup: CDR1 SGDLS, CDR2 YYNGEE. CDR3 amino acids: CASSVASGGGEQYF. The CDR3 coding sequence is TGTGCCAGCAGCGTAGCCAGCGGGGGTGGCGAGCAGTACTTC.

The chain links TRBV7-2 to TRBJ2-5; 11 nucleotides line up with TRBD2. Germline CDR1 and CDR2: SGHTA and FQGNSA. The CDR3 totals 17 residues. V gave up 0 bases and J gave up 2 bases; unmatched junction bases: 5. CDR3 sequence: CASSLALAGGRQETQYF. CDR3 bases: TGTGCCAGCAGCTTAGCGCTAGCGGGAGGAAGACAAGAGACCCAGTACTTC.

This chain joins TRBV6-6 and TRBJ2-1; 8 nucleotides agree with TRBD1. Trimming at V came to 5 bases and at J to 0 bases, leaving 15 bases not matched to a gene. The CDR3 is 19 residues long. CDR1 and CDR2 (germline): MNHNY, SVGAGI (reference sequence). CDR3 coding DNA: TGTGCCAGCAGTCACAAGACAGGGGCGTTAATGAGCTCCTACAATGAGCAGTTCTTC. Translation gives CASSHKTGALMSSYNEQFF.

This clone appeared a few times. The J gene is TRBJ1-4, the V gene TRBV4-1; D uncertain. Germline V gene sequence: CDR1 MGHRA, CDR2 YSYEKL. The CDR3 is 16 amino acids. Trimming pared 3 bases from V and 8 bases from J, leaving 19 bases between. In DNA, the CDR3 is TGCGCCAGCAGCCACCAAACCGGGAGGATTAACGAAAAACTGTTTTTT. This sequence encodes CASSHQTGRINEKLFF.

The chain uses TRBV7-2 and TRBJ2-5; D is uncertain. The CDR3 extends over 14 amino acids. From germline, CDR1 is SGHTA and CDR2 FQGNSA. V dropped 4 bases and J dropped 5 bases, with 14 bases sitting between them. The CDR3 coding sequence is TGTGCCAGCAGCTCCCCGGAGCTCCGGGAGACCCAGTACTTC. Protein: CASSSPELRETQYF.

This chain links TRBV27 with TRBJ2-3; tentatively, D is TRBD1 (6 bases). From germline, CDR1 is MNHEY and CDR2 SMNVEV (reference sequence). This CDR3 is 15 amino acids long. V was trimmed by 5 bases and J by 1 base, leaving 13 bases between them. Here the CDR3 DNA reads TGTGCCAGCAGTCCGAGACAGGAAGGCACAGATACGCAGTATTTT. Translation gives CASSPRQEGTDTQYF.

This chain joins TRBV4-1 and TRBJ2-7; 8 bases are shared with TRBD2. Unmatched junction bases numbered 12, after V lost 0 bases and J lost 2 bases. Germline V lookup: CDR1 MGHRA, CDR2 YSYEKL. There are 18 residues in the CDR3. The CDR3 is CASSQDPGLSGGAYEQYF. For the CDR3, the DNA is TGCGCCAGCAGCCAAGATCCCGGTTTGAGCGGGGGAGCCTACGAGCAGTACTTC.

This sequence joins TRBV28 and TRBJ2-4, with 7 bases matching TRBD1. The V segment lost 5 bases and the J segment 2 bases; nucleotides outside the gene matches: 9. The CDR3 covers 16 residues. Germline V CDR1 and CDR2: MDHEN, SYDVKM. CDR3 DNA: TGTGCCAGCAGTCCACCCGGGACAGCCTCCAAAAACATTCAGTACTTC. It yields the protein CASSPPGTASKNIQYF.

The chain couples TRBV18 to TRBJ1-3; 7 bases are shared with TRBD1. V lost 3 bases to trimming and J lost 4 bases; unmatched junction nucleotides: 6. This CDR3 region has 15 residues. The germline CDR1 and CDR2 sequences are KGHSH and LQKENI. CDR3 nucleotide sequence: TGTGCCAGCTCACCCGATACAGGGGCCGGAAACACCATATATTTT. Protein sequence: CASSPDTGAGNTIYF.

The rearrangement joins TRBV6-1 to TRBJ2-7, with TRBD2 matching over 10 bases. J gave up 2 bases and V 2 bases, and 3 bases lay outside the gene matches. This CDR3 comprises 15 residues. Germline V gives CDR1 MNHNS, CDR2 SASEGT. The CDR3 here is CASSESSGRTYEQYF. CDR3 DNA sequence: TGTGCCAGCAGTGAAAGTAGCGGGAGGACCTACGAGCAGTACTTC.

V and J are TRBV3-1 (or the pseudogene TRBV3-2) and TRBJ2-7; D is undetermined. Trimming pared 0 bases from V and 4 bases from J, leaving 13 bases between. The CDR3 contains 15 residues. CDR1 is LGHDT and CDR2 is YNNKEL in the germline V gene (reference sequence). DNA for the CDR3: TGTGCCAGCAGCCAAGATTTTGGCCCTTCGTACGAGCAGTACTTC. Its translation: CASSQDFGPSYEQYF.

V is TRBV5-1 and J is TRBJ2-7; a possible D gene is TRBD2 (6 bases). The CDR3 runs 13 residues. Trimming left V 7 bases short and J 1 base short, with 12 bases between. The germline gives CDR1 SGHRS, CDR2 YFSETQ. The CDR3, as DNA: TGCGCCAGCGCAGATCGGGGGTCCTACGAGCAGTACTTC. Protein: CASADRGSYEQYF.

V is TRBV25-1 and J is TRBJ1-4, with a weak D call TRBD1 (5 bases). V was pared by 6 bases and J by 8 bases, with 16 bases between. Germline CDR1 MGHDK, CDR2 SYGVNS. The CDR3 sequence is 14 residues long. The CDR3 sequence: CASSRNGGGEKLFF. CDR3 sequence (DNA): TGTGCCAGCAGCCGAAACGGGGGTGGCGAAAAACTGTTTTTT.

The chain combines TRBV20-1 with TRBJ2-2; 9 nucleotides align to TRBD1. The junction had 7 bases not matched to a gene; V was cut back by 3 bases and J by 5 bases. Germline-derived CDR1 and CDR2 are DFQATT and SNEGSKA (reference sequence). This CDR3 region has 15 residues. CDR3 nucleotide sequence: TGCAGTGCTAGTGCCGGGACAGGGCAAACCGGGGAGCTGTTTTTT. Its protein product is CSASAGTGQTGELFF.

This clone occurred once. V gene TRBV19 combines with J gene TRBJ1-5; D might be TRBD1 (6 bases). Trimming removed 4 bases at V and 6 bases at J, with 13 bases between. The V gene's germline CDR1 is LNHDA and CDR2 SQIVND (reference sequence). The CDR3 has 14 amino acids. The CDR3 region has the DNA TGTGCCAGTAGTACAGGGGCGGCCGGTCAGCCCCAGCATTTT. Its translation: CASSTGAAGQPQHF.

The chain combines TRBV16 with TRBJ2-6, with D maybe TRBD1 (5 bases). CDR3 length: 16 amino acids. The V gene's germline CDR1 is KGHSY and CDR2 FQNENV. Trimming removed 0 bases at V and 2 bases at J, with 8 bases between. The CDR3 here is CASSQSGRAGANVLTF. CDR3 sequence (DNA): TGTGCCAGCAGCCAATCAGGCAGGGCTGGGGCCAACGTCCTGACTTTC.

V usage is TRBV19 and J usage is TRBJ2-2; 9 bases line up with TRBD1. The V gene end was trimmed by 5 bases and the J gene end by 7 bases; junction bases not matched to a gene: 14. The germline V gene encodes CDR1 LNHDA and CDR2 SQIVND (reference sequence). CDR3 length: 17 residues. CDR3 sequence (DNA): TGTGCCAGTAGTCCCGGGACAGGGACTCCCTTGGGCGGGGAGCTGTTTTTT. Protein product: CASSPGTGTPLGGELFF.

V gene TRBV10-3 combines with J gene TRBJ2-7; a possible D gene is TRBD2 (6 bases). The germline CDR1 and CDR2 sequences are ENHRY and SYGVKD. The CDR3 length is 14 residues. V gave up 2 bases and J gave up 0 bases, with 8 bases separating them. The CDR3 coding sequence is TGTGCCATCAGTGAGCGGGAGTCCTCCTACGAGCAGTACTTC. Translation: CAISERESSYEQYF.

A single count supports this clone. The chain has TRBV6-5 and TRBJ2-7, with D possibly TRBD1 on 6 matching bases. The germline V gene has CDR1 MNHEY and CDR2 SVGAGI. The CDR3 loop spans 13 amino acids. The V end lost 6 bases, the J end lost 3 bases, and 12 bases lay between the germline ends. The CDR3 is CASRKEGVYEQYF. CDR3 nucleotide sequence: TGTGCCAGCAGGAAAGAGGGGGTCTACGAGCAGTACTTC.

The chain uses TRBV7-3 and TRBJ2-5, with a weak D call TRBD2 (6 bases). Deletions cut 3 bases from V and 4 bases from J, with 9 bases between. The CDR3 totals 13 residues. The germline gives CDR1 SGHTA, CDR2 FQGTGA. The CDR3 protein is CASSLGLGETQYF. CDR3 bases: TGTGCCAGCAGCTTGGGACTTGGAGAGACCCAGTACTTC.

The table lists this clone with a count of one. The V call is TRBV11-2, the J call TRBJ1-1, with a tentative D call TRBD1 (5 bases). Germline assignment: CDR1 SGHAT and CDR2 FQNNGV. Trimming removed 3 bases from V and 4 bases from J, with 12 bases in between. The CDR3 extends over 14 amino acids. DNA of the CDR3: TGTGCCAGCAGCTTGTATTCGGGGGGCACTGAAGCTTTCTTT. This codes for CASSLYSGGTEAFF.

The V gene is TRBV9, the J gene TRBJ2-3; a weak D match, TRBD2 (6 bases). This CDR3 has 19 residues. Germline CDR1 SGDLS, CDR2 YYNGEE. Between the trimmed V and J ends, which lost 0 bases and 5 bases, there was a span of 25 bases. In nucleotides, the CDR3 is TGTGCCAGCAGCGTAGCGGCGGGCCAGGCTTCGACTAGTCAAGATACGCAGTATTTT. Translated, it gives CASSVAAGQASTSQDTQYF.

The chain carries TRBV5-5 and TRBJ2-4; D gene ambiguous. Germline CDR1 is SGHKS and CDR2 is YYEKEE (reference sequence). The V end was cut by 4 bases, the J end by 0 bases, with 11 bases between. This CDR3 has 15 residues. The CDR3 nucleotides read TGTGCCAGCAGCACAATCCACCTAGCCAAAAACATTCAGTACTTC. Protein sequence: CASSTIHLAKNIQYF.

This chain joins TRBV6-1 and TRBJ2-1; no firm D call. Per germline, CDR1 MNHNS and CDR2 SASEGT. The CDR3 consists of 12 residues. The ends were cut back, 0 bases at V and 15 bases at J, with 12 bases in the middle. The CDR3 sequence: CASSEAAKPTFF. For the CDR3, the DNA is TGTGCCAGCAGTGAAGCAGCGAAGCCTACGTTCTTC.

The V gene is TRBV6-5, the J gene TRBJ1-4, with D tentatively TRBD1 (5 bases). The CDR3 has 14 amino acids. Per the germline V gene, CDR1 is MNHEY and CDR2 is SVGAGI. Trimming took off 2 bases at V and 5 bases at J, with 9 bases between the two ends. DNA of the CDR3: TGTGCCAGCAGTTACGTGGGGGGAAATGAAAAACTGTTTTTT. It yields the protein CASSYVGGNEKLFF.

The genes are TRBV28 and TRBJ2-3; 9 bases agree with TRBD1. Trimming took 6 bases from V and 3 from J; bases not matched to a gene: 7. Germline CDR1 and CDR2: MDHEN and SYDVKM. The CDR3 consists of 15 residues. CDR3 in amino acids: CASSPGTGQTDTQYF. CDR3 in DNA: TGTGCCAGCAGCCCCGGGACAGGGCAAACAGATACGCAGTATTTT.

V gene TRBV5-1 combines with J gene TRBJ1-5; 7 bases map to TRBD1. Germline V gene data show CDR1 as SGHRS and CDR2 as YFSETQ. The trim removed 0 bases at V and 5 bases at J, leaving 8 bases unmatched. The CDR3 length is 16 residues. The CDR3 bases are TGCGCCAGCAGCTTGGGGGCAGGGGGGTCGCATCAGCCCCAGCATTTT. As protein: CASSLGAGGSHQPQHF.

J is TRBJ2-7 and V is TRBV25-1, with TRBD1 matching 7 bases. The CDR3 has 15 residues. Trimming at V came to 3 bases and at J to 0 bases, leaving 5 bases not matched to a gene. Germline V gene data show CDR1 as MGHDK and CDR2 as SYGVNS. This CDR3 reads CASSDTRTGSYEQYF. In DNA form, the CDR3 reads TGTGCCAGCAGTGATACCCGGACAGGCTCCTACGAGCAGTACTTC.